This TCR beta chain was captured by sequencing in a study of cytomegalovirus exposure and HLA in healthy donors. Across the whole study: From HLA-typed donors, an early data release held around 80 million unique TCRs.

The primer mix had 60 Vbeta and 13 Jbeta primers. The data were produced by immunoSEQ multiplex PCR, yet TCRdb's version contains in-frame clones alone and is incomplete. The table has 200,000 to 250,000 clones, approximately 82% seen once; the top ten hold around 0.57%. CDR3 length: 15 amino acids. V gave up 0 bases and J gave up 0 bases, with 7 bases separating them. CDR1 is SGHDN and CDR2 is FVKESK in the germline V gene. This TCR was sampled from a woman aged 35 to 49 in good health and CMV-seronegative. The chain couples TRBV14 to TRBJ2-3; tentatively, D is TRBD2 (5 bases). The sample comprised PBMCs. The CDR3 bases are TGTGCCAGCAGCCAAGATTGGACTAGCACAGATACGCAGTATTTT. Translating it yields CASSQDWTSTDTQYF.